Sequencing of this T cell receptor beta chain was carried out in a study of blood T cells in healthy people across ages. Across the study: Every two T cells gave about one barcoded beta molecule via template switching. Whole-study results and caveats: Shifts in expanded clonotypes may have been confounded by donor CMV status, which was unknown. Naive T cell percentage strongly correlated with TCR beta diversity. Per-million-T-cell TCR beta diversity fell roughly linearly with age.

Next came a second PCR, run for roughly 6 to 11 cycles, which used a sample-barcoded 5' primer along with a J-beta primer mix. TCRdb re-called the 5' RACE reads through MiXCR, storing one row per CDR3 protein. The sample holds roughly 500,000 distinct CDR3 sequences, approximately 27% seen once. The CDR3 is 13 residues long. Trimming shortened V by 5 bases and J by 5 bases, and 12 bases separated the two germline ends. The germline V gene encodes CDR1 MDHEN and CDR2 SYDVKM. This clonotype was observed once. As yet, its antigen is unknown. This clonotype was sampled from a woman in her 70s in good health. Sequencing used blood. The rearrangement uses TRBV28 and TRBJ1-1; no clear D. The CDR3: CASSPPELTEAFF. CDR3 DNA sequence: TGTGCCAGCAGTCCCCCTGAGCTGACTGAAGCTTTCTTT.